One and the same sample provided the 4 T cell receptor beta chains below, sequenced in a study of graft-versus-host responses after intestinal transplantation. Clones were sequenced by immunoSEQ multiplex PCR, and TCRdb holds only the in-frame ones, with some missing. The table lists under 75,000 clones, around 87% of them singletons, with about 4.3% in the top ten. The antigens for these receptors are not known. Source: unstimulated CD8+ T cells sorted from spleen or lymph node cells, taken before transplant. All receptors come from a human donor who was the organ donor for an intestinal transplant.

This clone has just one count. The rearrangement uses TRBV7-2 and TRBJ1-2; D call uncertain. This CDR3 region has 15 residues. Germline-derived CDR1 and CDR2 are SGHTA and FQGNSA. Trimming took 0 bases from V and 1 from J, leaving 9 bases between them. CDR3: CASSLAPPSNYGYTF. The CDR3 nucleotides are TGTGCCAGCAGCTTAGCGCCCCCGAGTAACTATGGCTACACCTTC.

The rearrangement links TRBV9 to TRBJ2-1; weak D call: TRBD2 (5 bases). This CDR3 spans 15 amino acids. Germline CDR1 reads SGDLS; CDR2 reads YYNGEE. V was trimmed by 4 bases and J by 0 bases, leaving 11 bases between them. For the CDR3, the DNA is TGTGCCAGCAGCCACGAGGGCGGCTCCTACAATGAGCAGTTCTTC. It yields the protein CASSHEGGSYNEQFF. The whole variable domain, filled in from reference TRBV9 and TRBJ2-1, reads DSGVTQTPKHLITATGQRVTLRCSPRSGDLSVYWYQQSLDQGLQFLIQYYNGEERAKGNILERFSAQQFPDLHSELNLSSLELGDSALYFCASSHEGGSYNEQFFGPGTRLTVL.

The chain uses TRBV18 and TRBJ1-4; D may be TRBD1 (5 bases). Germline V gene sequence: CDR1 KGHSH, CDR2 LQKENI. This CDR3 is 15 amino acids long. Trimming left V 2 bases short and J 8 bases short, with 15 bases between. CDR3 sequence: CASSPWQGRREKLFF. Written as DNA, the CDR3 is TGTGCCAGCTCACCATGGCAGGGAAGAAGGGAAAAACTGTTTTTT.

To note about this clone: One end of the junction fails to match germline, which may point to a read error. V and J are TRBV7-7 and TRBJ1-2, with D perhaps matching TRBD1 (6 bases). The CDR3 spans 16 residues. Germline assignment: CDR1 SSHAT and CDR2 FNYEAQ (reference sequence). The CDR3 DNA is TGTGCTAGCAGCCTACGGGACAATCGGTGGTTTTATGGCTACACCTTC. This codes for CASSLRDNRWFYGYTF.